This record covers a single TCR beta chain. Its specificity is unknown. CDR1 and CDR2 from the germline V gene are SGHAT and FQNNGV. The CDR3 is made up of 15 amino acids. V gave up 7 bases and J gave up 2 bases, with 17 bases separating them. This entry belongs to a study of post-analysis software for immune sequencing data. Whole-study context: Clinical courses comprised relapsing-remitting, secondary progressive and progressive-relapsing multiple sclerosis.

Findings and caveats of the study: TRBV segments more frequent in patients than in controls numbered about five and included TRBV5-6, TRBV5-1 and TRBV20-1. When compared against controls, multiple sclerosis patients showed significantly lower normalized Chao1 diversity. With F measure, samples from one preparation batch clustered together strongly.

The authors incorporated unique molecular identifiers into the TCR beta cDNA libraries. The yield from about 1 to 10 million T cells was around 500,000 cDNA molecules in total. TCRdb re-derived calls from the PCR reads in MiXCR, one entry per CDR3 protein. The table lists hundreds of thousands of distinct CDR3 sequences, just under 30% of them singletons. The sequence derives from a girl aged 5 to 17 with multiple sclerosis. The J gene is TRBJ1-1, the V gene TRBV11-2; a weak D match, TRBD1 (6 bases). Sequenced: blood. CDR3 nucleotides: TGTGCCAGCACCATGGGGGGCAGAACAAACACTGAAGCTTTCTTT. Its translation is CASTMGGRTNTEAFF.